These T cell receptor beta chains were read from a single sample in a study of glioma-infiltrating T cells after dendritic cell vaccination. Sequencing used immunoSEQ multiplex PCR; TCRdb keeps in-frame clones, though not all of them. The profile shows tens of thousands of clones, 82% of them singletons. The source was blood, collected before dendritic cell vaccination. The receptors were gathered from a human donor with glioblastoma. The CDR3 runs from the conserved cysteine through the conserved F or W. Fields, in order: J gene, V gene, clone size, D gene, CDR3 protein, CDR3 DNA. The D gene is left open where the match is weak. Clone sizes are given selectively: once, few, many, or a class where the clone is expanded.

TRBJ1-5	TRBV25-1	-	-	CASSSSDRVNQPQHF	-
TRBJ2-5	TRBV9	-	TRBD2	CASSEGGTPHLQETQYF	TGTGCCAGCAGCGAGGGAGGGACCCCACACCTCCAAGAGACCCAGTACTTC
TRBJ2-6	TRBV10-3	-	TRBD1	CAISEQGASSGANVLTF	TGTGCCATCAGTGAACAGGGGGCGTCCTCTGGGGCCAACGTCCTGACTTTC
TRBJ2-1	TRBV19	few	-	CASSIQQVTNEQFF	TGTGCCAGTAGTATACAACAAGTAACCAATGAGCAGTTCTTC
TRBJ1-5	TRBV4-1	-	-	CASSQGLTGTLGQPQHF	TGCGCCAGCAGCCAAGGTTTAACCGGGACTCTTGGTCAGCCCCAGCATTTT
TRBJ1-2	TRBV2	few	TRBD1	CASTGQINYGYTF	TGTGCCAGTACGGGACAGATTAACTATGGCTACACCTTC
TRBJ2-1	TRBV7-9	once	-	CASNLVDYSYNEQFF	TGTGCCAGCAACCTCGTGGACTACTCCTACAATGAGCAGTTCTTC
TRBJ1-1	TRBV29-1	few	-	CSVVNSWDTEAFF	TGCAGCGTTGTGAACAGTTGGGACACTGAAGCTTTCTTT
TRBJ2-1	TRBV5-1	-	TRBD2	CASSLAGTSGNEQFF	TGCGCCAGCAGCTTGGCTGGGACTAGCGGCAATGAGCAGTTCTTC
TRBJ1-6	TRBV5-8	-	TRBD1	CAWTRDRSYSPLHF	TGTGCCTGGACCCGGGACAGATCCTATTCACCCCTCCACTTT
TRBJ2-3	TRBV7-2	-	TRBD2	CASSLGRAGGSGTDTQYF	TGTGCCAGCAGTCTAGGACGGGCGGGGGGCAGTGGCACAGATACGCAGTATTTT
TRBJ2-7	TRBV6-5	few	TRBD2	CATSLTSGSYEQYF	TGTGCCACTTCCCTGACTAGCGGATCCTACGAGCAGTACTTC
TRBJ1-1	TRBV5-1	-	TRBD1	CASSLVGQGGTEAFF	TGCGCCAGCAGCTTGGTGGGACAGGGAGGCACTGAAGCTTTCTTT
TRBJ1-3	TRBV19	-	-	CAREQGTSVSGNTIYF	TGTGCCAGGGAGCAGGGGACGTCCGTCTCTGGAAACACCATATATTTT
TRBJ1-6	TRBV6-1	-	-	CASSEAWSSPLHF	TGTGCCAGCAGTGAAGCTTGGAGTTCACCCCTCCACTTT
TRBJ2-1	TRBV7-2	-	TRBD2	CASSFAGTTYNEQFF	TGTGCCAGCAGCTTCGCCGGGACTACTTACAATGAGCAGTTCTTC
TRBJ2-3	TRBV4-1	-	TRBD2	CASSQDWTSGSRPADTQYF	TGCGCCAGCAGCCAAGATTGGACTAGCGGGAGCAGGCCCGCAGATACGCAGTATTTT